Presented here are 23 T cell receptor beta chains from one specimen sequenced in a study of cytomegalovirus exposure and HLA in healthy donors. Researchers ran the PCR with 60 Vbeta and 13 Jbeta primers. Generated by immunoSEQ multiplex PCR, the TCRdb table keeps only in-frame clones and is missing some. Here the sample spans about 99,000 clones, around 80% being singletons. Specimen: PBMCs. These receptors came from a woman younger than 30 in good health and CMV-seropositive.

V usage is TRBV5-1 and J usage is TRBJ2-7; D not certain. CDR3 length: 12 residues. CDR1 SGHRS and CDR2 YFSETQ come from the germline V gene. Trimming left V 0 bases short and J 5 bases short, with 6 bases between. Here the CDR3 reads CASSLVSDEQYF. The CDR3 DNA is TGCGCCAGCAGCTTGGTGTCCGACGAGCAGTACTTC.

The chain couples TRBV28 to TRBJ1-1, with TRBD1 matching over 9 bases. The CDR3 loop spans 14 amino acids. With 6 bases clipped from V and 3 bases from J, the junction kept 5 bases outside the gene matches. Germline assignment: CDR1 MDHEN and CDR2 SYDVKM. The CDR3 bases are TGTGCCAGCAGCGACAGGGGGTTTCACACTGAAGCTTTCTTT. Amino acids: CASSDRGFHTEAFF.

The chain is built from TRBV4-3 and TRBJ2-5, with D tentatively TRBD2 (6 bases). The CDR3 covers 15 residues. Per the germline V gene, CDR1 is LGHNA and CDR2 is YSLEER. Trimming removed 4 bases from V and 2 bases from J, with 14 bases in between. The CDR3 nucleotides read TGCGCCAGCAGCCGGGAGGACGGACTACAAGAGACCCAGTACTTC. Its translation: CASSREDGLQETQYF.

The V gene is TRBV6-1, the J gene TRBJ2-5, with D perhaps matching TRBD1 (5 bases). V was clipped by 1 base and J by 3 bases, with 12 bases between them. Germline assignment: CDR1 MNHNS and CDR2 SASEGT. The CDR3 is 15 residues long. CDR3: CASSEDVRVEETQYF. The CDR3 DNA follows: TGTGCCAGCAGTGAAGACGTCAGGGTCGAAGAGACCCAGTACTTC.

The chain recombines TRBV5-1 with TRBJ1-4, with D hard to call. Per germline, CDR1 SGHRS and CDR2 YFSETQ. V lost 0 bases, J lost 8 bases, and 26 bases lay in between. The length of the CDR3 is 19 residues. The CDR3 DNA sequence: TGCGCCAGCAGCTTGGAGTCAGCATCCCCTTTGCTTGTGGGCGAAAAACTGTTTTTT. Amino acids: CASSLESASPLLVGEKLFF.

The chain recombines TRBV7-9 with TRBJ2-1, with D perhaps TRBD1 (5 bases). V gave up 2 bases and J gave up 5 bases, with 13 bases separating them. Germline V lookup: CDR1 SEHNR, CDR2 FQNEAQ (reference sequence). The CDR3 spans 15 residues. For the CDR3, the DNA is TGTGCCAGCAGCTTATACCCGGACACAAACAATGAGCAGTTCTTC. Residues: CASSLYPDTNNEQFF.

This sequence joins TRBV27 and TRBJ2-5; no clear D gene. Germline CDR1 MNHEY, CDR2 SMNVEV (reference sequence). Trimming took 5 bases from V and 5 from J, leaving 9 bases between them. CDR3 length: 12 amino acids. CDR3 sequence reads: CASSQYGETQYF. The CDR3 nucleotides are TGTGCCAGCAGTCAATACGGGGAGACCCAGTACTTC.

The chain couples TRBV13 to TRBJ2-3, with D tentatively TRBD2 (5 bases). Germline-derived CDR1 and CDR2 are PRHDT and FYEKMQ (reference sequence). V dropped 5 bases and J dropped 7 bases, with 16 bases sitting between them. The CDR3 length is 14 residues. CDR3: CASSTLVSDYTQYF. CDR3 nucleotides: TGTGCCAGCAGCACCTTGGTTAGCGATTATACGCAGTATTTT.

The V call is TRBV9, the J call TRBJ1-1; no reliable D call. Germline V gene lookup returns CDR1 SGDLS and CDR2 YYNGEE. The CDR3 has 12 residues. V was clipped by 2 bases and J by 5 bases, with 7 bases between them. CDR3 sequence reads: CASSVRETEAFF. The CDR3 nucleotides are TGTGCCAGCAGCGTGCGAGAAACTGAAGCTTTCTTT.

The rearrangement links TRBV5-1 to TRBJ1-2; 8 bases agree with TRBD1. Trimming removed 6 bases from V and 3 bases from J; junction bases left unmatched: 7. Germline lookup yields CDR1 SGHRS and CDR2 YFSETQ. The CDR3 extends over 14 amino acids. The CDR3 DNA reads as TGCGCCAGCAAGGGGCAGGGGGCGGACTATGGCTACACCTTC. This encodes CASKGQGADYGYTF.

This clone was recorded a few times. The chain combines TRBV9 with TRBJ2-3, with TRBD1 matching 7 bases. V was pared by 4 bases and J by 3 bases, with 8 bases of the junction left unmatched. The germline gives CDR1 SGDLS, CDR2 YYNGEE. The CDR3 covers 15 residues. CDR3 in amino acids: CASSSWDSLTDTQYF. Here the CDR3 DNA reads TGTGCCAGCAGCTCTTGGGACAGTCTAACAGATACGCAGTATTTT.

This sequence joins TRBV28 and TRBJ1-3; D gene ambiguous. CDR1 and CDR2 from the germline V gene are MDHEN and SYDVKM. The CDR3 has 16 residues. Trimming left V 5 bases short and J 3 bases short, with 17 bases between. CDR3 sequence: CASSPPWALGGNTIYF. The CDR3, as DNA: TGTGCCAGCAGTCCCCCCTGGGCCTTGGGTGGAAACACCATATATTTT.

V gene TRBV6-5 combines with J gene TRBJ1-2, with 10 bases aligning to TRBD1. V shed 6 bases, J shed 9 bases, and the junction held 7 bases outside the gene matches. CDR1 is MNHEY and CDR2 is SVGAGI in the germline V gene. This CDR3 contains 13 residues. CDR3 in DNA: TGTGCCAGCAGAACTGGGACAGGGGCACGCTACACCTTC. It is translated as CASRTGTGARYTF.

The J gene is TRBJ2-6, the V gene TRBV7-6; the D gene is possibly TRBD2 (6 bases). Germline V gives CDR1 SGHVS, CDR2 FNYEAQ. This CDR3 has 18 residues. V lost 3 bases and J lost 0, with 15 bases in between. The CDR3 protein is CASSLEGTLLSGANVLTF. The CDR3 region has the DNA TGTGCCAGCAGCTTGGAGGGTACCCTCCTCTCTGGGGCCAACGTCCTGACTTTC.

This clone was observed a single time. The V gene is TRBV7-2, the J gene TRBJ2-3, with TRBD2 identical over 12 bases. There are 18 residues in the CDR3. V trimming: 2 bases; J trimming: 0 bases; junction bases outside the gene matches: 6. Per germline, CDR1 SGHTA and CDR2 FQGNSA. CDR3 amino acids: CASSLTGLAGASTDTQYF. The CDR3 DNA reads as TGTGCCAGCAGCTTAACGGGACTAGCGGGCGCTAGCACAGATACGCAGTATTTT. The variable domain in full, with the rest retrieved from reference TRBV7-2 and TRBJ2-3, is GAGVSQSPSNKVTEKGKDVELRCDPISGHTALYWYRQSLGQGLEFLIYFQGNSAPDKSGLPSDRFSAERTGGSVSTLTIQRTQQEDSAVYLCASSLTGLAGASTDTQYFGPGTRLTVL.

The chain employs TRBV30 and TRBJ2-7; weak D call: TRBD1 (5 bases). Per germline, CDR1 GTSNPN and CDR2 SVGIG (reference sequence). CDR3 length: 12 amino acids. The CDR3 DNA reads as TGTGCTTCCACCCAGGGTAGCTACGAGCAGTACTTC. Translating gives CASTQGSYEQYF.

This clone has a handful of counts. This chain links TRBV11-2 with TRBJ2-2; a possible D gene is TRBD1 (5 bases). The CDR3 contains 13 residues. V was clipped by 5 bases and J by 7 bases, with 11 bases between them. Germline values: CDR1 SGHAT, CDR2 FQNNGV. This CDR3 reads CASSLLGDGELFF. DNA of the CDR3: TGTGCCAGCAGCCTCTTAGGGGACGGGGAGCTGTTTTTT.

The chain is built from TRBV7-6 and TRBJ1-3, with D unresolved. Trimming removed 2 bases from V and 2 bases from J, with 7 bases in between. Germline V lookup: CDR1 SGHVS, CDR2 FNYEAQ. CDR3 length: 14 amino acids. The DNA of the CDR3 is TGTGCCAGCAGCTTATCGGGTGCTGGAAACACCATATATTTT. This codes for CASSLSGAGNTIYF. The complete variable domain, with remaining parts taken from reference TRBV7-6 and TRBJ1-3, reads GAGVSQSPRYKVTKRGQDVALRCDPISGHVSLYWYRQALGQGPEFLTYFNYEAQQDKSGLPNDRFSAERPEGSISTLTIQRTEQRDSAMYRCASSLSGAGNTIYFGEGSWLTVV.

The V call is TRBV5-4, the J call TRBJ2-7; unclear D gene. The CDR3 extends over 13 amino acids. With 5 bases removed from V and 2 bases from J, the gap between germline ends came to 11 bases. Germline CDR1 reads SGHNT; CDR2 reads YYREEE (reference sequence). CDR3 in amino acids: CASSPDSAYEQYF. The CDR3 nucleotides read TGTGCCAGCAGTCCTGATTCGGCCTACGAGCAGTACTTC.

This clone has a handful of counts. The chain couples TRBV19 to TRBJ1-1, with 9 bases matching TRBD1. With 11 bases clipped from V and 0 bases from J, the junction kept 4 bases outside the gene matches. CDR3 size: 13 residues. The germline V gene has CDR1 LNHDA and CDR2 SQIVND (reference sequence). CDR3 DNA: TGTGCCTGTGGGACAGGGATGAACACTGAAGCTTTCTTT. Amino acid sequence: CACGTGMNTEAFF.

The V call is TRBV2, the J call TRBJ1-5; tentative D call: TRBD1 (5 bases). The CDR3 is 14 residues long. V gave up 5 bases and J gave up 2 bases, with 10 bases separating them. Germline assignment: CDR1 SNHLY and CDR2 FYNNEI. CDR3 nucleotides: TGTGCCAGCAGTCCCGACAGAGGCAATCAGCCCCAGCATTTT. Encoded protein: CASSPDRGNQPQHF.

This rearrangement joins TRBV4-1 to TRBJ1-1, with a weak D call TRBD1 (5 bases). Per germline, CDR1 MGHRA and CDR2 YSYEKL. The CDR3 is 16 residues long. The V end was cut by 3 bases, the J end by 0 bases, with 14 bases between. The CDR3 DNA follows: TGCGCCAGCAGCCAGGGGCCTCCCCTCATGAACACTGAAGCTTTCTTT. Protein product: CASSQGPPLMNTEAFF.

The rearrangement uses TRBV5-1 and TRBJ2-7; D might be TRBD1 (6 bases). Germline CDR1 reads SGHRS; CDR2 reads YFSETQ. The CDR3 runs 14 residues. V was pared by 4 bases and J by 2 bases, with 13 bases between. The CDR3 nucleotides read TGCGCCAGCAGCCAAGCGACAGGCCCCTACGAGCAGTACTTC. Protein sequence: CASSQATGPYEQYF.